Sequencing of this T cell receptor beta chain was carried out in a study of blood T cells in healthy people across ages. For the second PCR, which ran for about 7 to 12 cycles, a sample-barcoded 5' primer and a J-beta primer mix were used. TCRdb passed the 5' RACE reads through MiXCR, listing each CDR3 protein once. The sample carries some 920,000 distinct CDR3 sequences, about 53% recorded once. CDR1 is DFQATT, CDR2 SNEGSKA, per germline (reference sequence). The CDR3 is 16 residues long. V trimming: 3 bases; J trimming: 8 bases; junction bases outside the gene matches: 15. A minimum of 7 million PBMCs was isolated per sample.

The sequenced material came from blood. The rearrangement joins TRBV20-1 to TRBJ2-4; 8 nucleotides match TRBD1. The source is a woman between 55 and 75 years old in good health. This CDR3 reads CSASFPGGAFMDIQYF. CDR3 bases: TGCAGTGCTAGCTTTCCAGGGGGCGCGTTTATGGACATTCAGTACTTC.